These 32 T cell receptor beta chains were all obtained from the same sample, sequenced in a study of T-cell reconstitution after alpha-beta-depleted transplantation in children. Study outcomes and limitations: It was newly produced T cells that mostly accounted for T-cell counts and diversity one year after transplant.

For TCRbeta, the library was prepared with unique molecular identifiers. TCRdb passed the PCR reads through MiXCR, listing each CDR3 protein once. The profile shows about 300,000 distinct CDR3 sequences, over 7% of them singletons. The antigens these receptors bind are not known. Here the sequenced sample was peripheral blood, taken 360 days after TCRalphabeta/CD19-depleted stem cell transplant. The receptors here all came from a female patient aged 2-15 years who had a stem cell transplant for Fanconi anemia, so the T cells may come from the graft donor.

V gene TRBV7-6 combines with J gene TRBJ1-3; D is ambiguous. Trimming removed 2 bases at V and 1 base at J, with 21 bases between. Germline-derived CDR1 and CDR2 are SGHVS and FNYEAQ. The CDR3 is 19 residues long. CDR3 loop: CASSLYLGHIAPSGNTIYF. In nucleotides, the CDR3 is TGTGCCAGCAGCTTATATTTAGGCCACATCGCGCCTTCTGGAAACACCATATATTTT.

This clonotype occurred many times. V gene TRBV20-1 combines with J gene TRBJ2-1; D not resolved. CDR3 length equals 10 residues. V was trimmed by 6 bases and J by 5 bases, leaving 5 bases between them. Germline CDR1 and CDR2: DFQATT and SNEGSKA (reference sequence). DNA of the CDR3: TGCAGTGCAGCCAACAATGAGCAGTTCTTC. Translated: CSAANNEQFF.

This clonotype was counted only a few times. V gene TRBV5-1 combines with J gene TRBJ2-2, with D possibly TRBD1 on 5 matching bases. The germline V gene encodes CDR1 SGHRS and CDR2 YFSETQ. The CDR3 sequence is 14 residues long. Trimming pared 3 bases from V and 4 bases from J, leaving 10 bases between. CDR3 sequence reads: CASSSGHRTGELFF. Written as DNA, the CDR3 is TGCGCCAGCAGCTCCGGACATCGCACCGGGGAGCTGTTTTTT.

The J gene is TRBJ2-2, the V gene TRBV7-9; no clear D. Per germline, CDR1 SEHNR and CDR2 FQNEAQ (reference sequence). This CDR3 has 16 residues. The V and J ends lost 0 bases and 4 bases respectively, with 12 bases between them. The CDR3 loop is CASSLAYGHITGELFF. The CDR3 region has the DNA TGTGCCAGCAGCTTAGCGTATGGTCACATCACCGGGGAGCTGTTTTTT.

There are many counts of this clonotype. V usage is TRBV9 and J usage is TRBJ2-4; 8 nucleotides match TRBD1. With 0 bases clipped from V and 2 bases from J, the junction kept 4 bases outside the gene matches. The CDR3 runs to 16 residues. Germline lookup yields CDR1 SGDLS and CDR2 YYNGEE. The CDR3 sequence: CASSVVAGGPKNIQYF. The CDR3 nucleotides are TGTGCCAGCAGCGTAGTTGCAGGGGGCCCCAAAAACATTCAGTACTTC.

The CDR3 DNA reads as TGTGCCAGCTCACCAACGAGGATTAGCCGACAAGAAGGAAACACCATATATTTT. Protein sequence: CASSPTRISRQEGNTIYF. This sequence joins TRBV18 and TRBJ1-3, with D unclear. The CDR3 is made up of 18 amino acids. The V gene lost 2 bases and the J gene lost 4 bases, with 21 bases spanning the gap. CDR1 and CDR2 (germline): KGHSH, LQKENI. Variable domain in full (rest from reference TRBV18 and TRBJ1-3): NAGVMQNPRHLVRRRGQEARLRCSPMKGHSHVYWYRQLPEEGLKFMVYLQKENIIDESGMPKERFSAEFPKEGPSILRIQQVVRGDSAAYFCASSPTRISRQEGNTIYFGEGSWLTVV.

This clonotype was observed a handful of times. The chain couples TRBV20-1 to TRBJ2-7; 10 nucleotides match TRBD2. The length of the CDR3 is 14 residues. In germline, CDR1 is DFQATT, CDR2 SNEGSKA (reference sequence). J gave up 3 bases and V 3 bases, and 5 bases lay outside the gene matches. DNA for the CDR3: TGCAGTGCTAGGCAAGCGGGAGGGAACTACGAGCAGTACTTC. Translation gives CSARQAGGNYEQYF.

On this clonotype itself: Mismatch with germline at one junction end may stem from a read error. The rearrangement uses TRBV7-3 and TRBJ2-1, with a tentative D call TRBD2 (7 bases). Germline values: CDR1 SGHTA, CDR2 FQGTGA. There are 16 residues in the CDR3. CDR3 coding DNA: TGTGCCAGCAGCCCCCAAGGGGGGGGCACCTACAAAGAGCAGTTCTTC. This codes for CASSPQGGGTYKEQFF.

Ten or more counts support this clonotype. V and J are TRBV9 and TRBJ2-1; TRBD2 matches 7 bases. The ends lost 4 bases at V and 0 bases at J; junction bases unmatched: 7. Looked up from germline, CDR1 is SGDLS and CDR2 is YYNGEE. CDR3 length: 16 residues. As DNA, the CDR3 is TGTGCCAGCAGCTACGGGACTACCACCTCCTACAATGAGCAGTTCTTC. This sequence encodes CASSYGTTTSYNEQFF.

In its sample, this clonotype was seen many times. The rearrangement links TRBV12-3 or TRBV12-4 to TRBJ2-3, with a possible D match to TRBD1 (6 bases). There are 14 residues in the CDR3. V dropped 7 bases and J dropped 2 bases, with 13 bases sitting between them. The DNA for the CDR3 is TGTGCCAGCACCCGGTGGGGGCTCACAGATACGCAGTATTTT. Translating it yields CASTRWGLTDTQYF.

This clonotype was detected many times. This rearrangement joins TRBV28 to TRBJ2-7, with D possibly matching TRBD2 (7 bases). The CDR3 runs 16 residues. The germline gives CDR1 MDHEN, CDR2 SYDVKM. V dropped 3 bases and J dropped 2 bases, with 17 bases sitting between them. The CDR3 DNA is TGTGCCAGCAGTTTTCTTGGCACAGGGAGGGCCTACGAGCAGTACTTC. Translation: CASSFLGTGRAYEQYF.

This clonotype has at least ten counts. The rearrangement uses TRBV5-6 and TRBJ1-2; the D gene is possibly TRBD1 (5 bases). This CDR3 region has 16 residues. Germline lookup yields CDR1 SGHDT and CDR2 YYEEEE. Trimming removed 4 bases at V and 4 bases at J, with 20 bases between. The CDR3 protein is CASSQRGPQGSYGYTF. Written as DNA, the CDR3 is TGTGCCAGCAGCCAACGCGGGCCGCAGGGTAGCTATGGCTACACCTTC. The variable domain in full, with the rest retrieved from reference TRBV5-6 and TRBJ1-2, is DAGVTQSPTHLIKTRGQQVTLRCSPKSGHDTVSWYQQALGQGPQFIFQYYEEEERQRGNFPDRFSGHQFPNYSSELNVNALLLGDSALYLCASSQRGPQGSYGYTFGSGTRLTVV.

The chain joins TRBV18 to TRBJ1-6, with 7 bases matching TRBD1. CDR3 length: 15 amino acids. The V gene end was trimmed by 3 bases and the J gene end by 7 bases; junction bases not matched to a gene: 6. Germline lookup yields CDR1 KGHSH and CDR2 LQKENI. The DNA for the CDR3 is TGTGCCAGCTCACCTCGCGACAGGGTGAATTCACCCCTCCACTTT. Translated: CASSPRDRVNSPLHF.

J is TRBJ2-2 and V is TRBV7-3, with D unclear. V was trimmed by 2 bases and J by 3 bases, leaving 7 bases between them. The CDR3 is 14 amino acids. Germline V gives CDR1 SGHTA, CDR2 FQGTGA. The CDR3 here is CASSLGRDTGELFF. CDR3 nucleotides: TGTGCCAGCAGCTTAGGTCGGGACACCGGGGAGCTGTTTTTT.

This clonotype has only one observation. CDR3 loop: CSAVRLATTYNEQFF. The CDR3 DNA reads TGCAGTGCTGTGCGACTAGCGACCACCTACAATGAGCAGTTCTTC. The chain is built from TRBV20-1 and TRBJ2-1, with 8 bases fitting TRBD2. The CDR3 runs 15 residues. The junction had 8 bases not matched to a gene; V was cut back by 5 bases and J by 2 bases. CDR1 DFQATT and CDR2 SNEGSKA come from the germline V gene (reference sequence).

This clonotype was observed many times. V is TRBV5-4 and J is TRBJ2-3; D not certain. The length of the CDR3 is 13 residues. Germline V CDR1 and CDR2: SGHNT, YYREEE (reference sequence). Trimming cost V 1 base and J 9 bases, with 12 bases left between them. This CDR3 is CASSLPSIGTQYF. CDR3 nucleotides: TGTGCCAGCAGCTTGCCTTCAATAGGGACGCAGTATTTT. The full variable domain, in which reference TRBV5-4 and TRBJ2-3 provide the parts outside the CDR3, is ETGVTQSPTHLIKTRGQQVTLRCSSQSGHNTVSWYQQALGQGPQFIFQYYREEENGRGNFPPRFSGLQFPNYSSELNVNALELDDSALYLCASSLPSIGTQYFGPGTRLTVL.

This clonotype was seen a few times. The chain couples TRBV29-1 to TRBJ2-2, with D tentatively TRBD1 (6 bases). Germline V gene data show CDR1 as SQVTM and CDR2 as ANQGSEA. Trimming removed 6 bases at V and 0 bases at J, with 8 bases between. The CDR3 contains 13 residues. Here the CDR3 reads CSVNRANTGELFF. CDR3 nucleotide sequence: TGCAGCGTAAACAGGGCGAACACCGGGGAGCTGTTTTTT.

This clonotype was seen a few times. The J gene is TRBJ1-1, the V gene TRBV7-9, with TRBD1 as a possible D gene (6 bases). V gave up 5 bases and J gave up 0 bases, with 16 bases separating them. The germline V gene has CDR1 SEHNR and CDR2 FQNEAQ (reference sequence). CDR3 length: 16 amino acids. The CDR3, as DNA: TGTGCCAGCAGCAAAGGACCGGGACACCTGAACACTGAAGCTTTCTTT. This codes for CASSKGPGHLNTEAFF.

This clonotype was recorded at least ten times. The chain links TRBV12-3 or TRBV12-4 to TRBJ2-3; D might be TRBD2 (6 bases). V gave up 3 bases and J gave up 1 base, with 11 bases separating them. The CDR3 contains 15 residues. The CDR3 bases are TGTGCCAGCAGTTTTTTAGGGAGGCGCACAGATACGCAGTATTTT. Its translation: CASSFLGRRTDTQYF.

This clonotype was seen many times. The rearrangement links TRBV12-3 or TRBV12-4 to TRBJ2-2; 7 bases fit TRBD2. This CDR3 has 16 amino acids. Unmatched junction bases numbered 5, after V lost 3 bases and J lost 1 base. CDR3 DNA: TGTGCCAGCAGTTTGGGAGCGGGATGGAACACCGGGGAGCTGTTTTTT. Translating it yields CASSLGAGWNTGELFF.

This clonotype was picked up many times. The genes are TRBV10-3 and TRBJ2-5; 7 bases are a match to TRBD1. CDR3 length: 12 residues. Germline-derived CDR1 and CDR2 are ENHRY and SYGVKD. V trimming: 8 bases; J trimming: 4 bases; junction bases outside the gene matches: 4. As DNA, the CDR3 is TGTGCCATCCAGGGGGATGGAGAGACCCAGTACTTC. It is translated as CAIQGDGETQYF.

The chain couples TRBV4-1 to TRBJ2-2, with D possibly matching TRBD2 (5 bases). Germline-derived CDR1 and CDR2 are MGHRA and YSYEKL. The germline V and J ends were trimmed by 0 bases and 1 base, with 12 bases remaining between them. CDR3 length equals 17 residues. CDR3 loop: CASSQEKRPRNTGELFF. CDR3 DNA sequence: TGCGCCAGCAGCCAAGAAAAGCGGCCCCGGAACACCGGGGAGCTGTTTTTT.

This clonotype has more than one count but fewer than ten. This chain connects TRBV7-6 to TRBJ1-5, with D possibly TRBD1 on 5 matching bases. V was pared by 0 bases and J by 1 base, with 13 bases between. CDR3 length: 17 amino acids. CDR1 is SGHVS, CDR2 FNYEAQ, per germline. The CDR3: CASSLAPRDSSNQPQHF. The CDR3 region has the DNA TGTGCCAGCAGCTTAGCGCCCAGGGATTCGAGCAATCAGCCCCAGCATTTT.

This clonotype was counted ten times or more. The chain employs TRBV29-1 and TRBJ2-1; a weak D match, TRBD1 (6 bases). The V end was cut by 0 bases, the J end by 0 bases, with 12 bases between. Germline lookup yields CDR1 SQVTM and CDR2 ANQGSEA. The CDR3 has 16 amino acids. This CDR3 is CSVEDGNRVSYNEQFF. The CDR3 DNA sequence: TGCAGCGTTGAAGATGGAAACAGGGTCTCCTACAATGAGCAGTTCTTC.

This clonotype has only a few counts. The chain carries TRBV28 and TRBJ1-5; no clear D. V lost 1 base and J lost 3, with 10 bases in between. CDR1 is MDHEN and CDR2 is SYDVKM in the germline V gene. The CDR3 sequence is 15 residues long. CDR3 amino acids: CASSLSWQANQPQHF. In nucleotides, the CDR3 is TGTGCCAGCAGTTTATCATGGCAGGCCAATCAGCCCCAGCATTTT.

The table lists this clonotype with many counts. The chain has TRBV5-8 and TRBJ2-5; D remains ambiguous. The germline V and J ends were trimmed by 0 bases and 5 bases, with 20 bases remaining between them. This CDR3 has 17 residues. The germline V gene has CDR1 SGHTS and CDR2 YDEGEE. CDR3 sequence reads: CASSLVHQASVSETQYF. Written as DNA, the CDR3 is TGTGCCAGCAGCTTGGTACATCAGGCTAGTGTGAGCGAGACCCAGTACTTC.

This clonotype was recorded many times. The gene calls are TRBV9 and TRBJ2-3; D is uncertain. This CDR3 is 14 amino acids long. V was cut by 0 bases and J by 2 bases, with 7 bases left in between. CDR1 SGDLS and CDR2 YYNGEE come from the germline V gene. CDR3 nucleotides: TGTGCCAGCAGCGTAGGCCCAAACACAGATACGCAGTATTTT. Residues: CASSVGPNTDTQYF.

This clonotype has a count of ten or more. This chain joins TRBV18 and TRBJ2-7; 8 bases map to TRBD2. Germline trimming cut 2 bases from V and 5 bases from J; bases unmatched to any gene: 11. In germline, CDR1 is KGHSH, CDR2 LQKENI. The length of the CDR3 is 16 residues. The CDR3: CASSPVIVERGNEQYF. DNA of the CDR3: TGTGCCAGCTCACCAGTTATTGTAGAGCGGGGGAACGAGCAGTACTTC. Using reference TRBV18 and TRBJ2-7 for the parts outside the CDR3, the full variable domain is NAGVMQNPRHLVRRRGQEARLRCSPMKGHSHVYWYRQLPEEGLKFMVYLQKENIIDESGMPKERFSAEFPKEGPSILRIQQVVRGDSAAYFCASSPVIVERGNEQYFGPGTRLTVT.

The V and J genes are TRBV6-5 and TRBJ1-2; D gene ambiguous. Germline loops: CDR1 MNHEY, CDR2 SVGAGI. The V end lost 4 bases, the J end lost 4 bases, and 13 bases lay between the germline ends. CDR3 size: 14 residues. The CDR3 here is CASSSSGGSYGYTF. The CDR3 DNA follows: TGTGCCAGCAGTTCTAGTGGCGGATCCTATGGCTACACCTTC.

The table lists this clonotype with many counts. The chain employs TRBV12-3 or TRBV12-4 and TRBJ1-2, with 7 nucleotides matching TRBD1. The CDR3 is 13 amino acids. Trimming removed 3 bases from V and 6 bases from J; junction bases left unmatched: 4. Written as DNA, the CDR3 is TGTGCCAGCAGTTTTCTCCAGGGGGATGGCTACACCTTC. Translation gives CASSFLQGDGYTF.

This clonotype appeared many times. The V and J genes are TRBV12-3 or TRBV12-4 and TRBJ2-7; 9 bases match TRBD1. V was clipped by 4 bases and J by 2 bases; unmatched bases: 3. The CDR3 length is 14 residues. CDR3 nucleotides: TGTGCCAGCAGTTGGGGACAGGGCACCTACGAGCAGTACTTC. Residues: CASSWGQGTYEQYF.

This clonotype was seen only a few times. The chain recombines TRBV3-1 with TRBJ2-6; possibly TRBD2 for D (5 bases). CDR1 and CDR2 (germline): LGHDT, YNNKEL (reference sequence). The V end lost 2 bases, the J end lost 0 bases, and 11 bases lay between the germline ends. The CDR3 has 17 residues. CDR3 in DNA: TGTGCCAGCAGCCAATTCCCGAGGGTCTCTGGGGCCAACGTCCTGACTTTC. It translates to CASSQFPRVSGANVLTF.